The rows below give T cell receptor beta chains drawn from one sample of a study of preoperative IRX-2 immunotherapy in early breast cancer. Measured with immunoSEQ multiplex PCR; TCRdb has only the in-frame clones, and not every one. The sample shows some 1,500 clones, about 77% of them seen only once. The material was tumor tissue, obtained after IRX-2 immunotherapy. The receptors shown here come from a human donor with breast cancer. Each CDR3 is given with its conserved first and last residue. A D gene is named only where the DNA matches it firmly. The listing skips clone size in some rows; elsewhere it reads once, few, many or a size class.

j_call,v_call,d_call,clone_size,cdr3_aa,cdr3_nt
TRBJ2-6,TRBV28,.,few,CASSGAAPGANVLTF,TGTGCCAGCAGTGGGGCAGCCCCTGGGGCCAACGTCCTGACTTTC
TRBJ1-5,TRBV19,.,once,CASSIIGHDQPQHF,TGTGCCAGTAGTATAATTGGACATGATCAGCCCCAGCATTTT
TRBJ2-1,TRBV11-3,.,.,CASSLDQVGISYNEQFF,TGTGCCAGCAGCTTAGATCAGGTGGGGATCTCCTACAATGAGCAGTTCTTC
TRBJ2-3,TRBV15,.,.,CATSSWGGRTDTQYF,TGTGCCACCAGCAGCTGGGGGGGCCGCACAGATACGCAGTATTTT
TRBJ1-2,TRBV11-3,.,.,CASSLAGPNYGYTF,TGTGCCAGCAGCTTGGCGGGGCCGAACTATGGCTACACCTTC
TRBJ1-1,TRBV12-2,.,once,CASRFRFIQLNTEAFF,TGTGCAAGTCGCTTCAGGTTTATCCAATTAAACACTGAAGCTTTCTTT
TRBJ2-1,TRBV11-3,TRBD2,large,CASSLQRGGRNEQFF,TGTGCCAGCAGCTTACAGCGGGGGGGCCGCAATGAGCAGTTCTTC
TRBJ1-5,TRBV6-8,TRBD1,.,CASSTGQDNQPQHF,TGTGCCAGCAGTACCGGACAGGATAATCAGCCCCAGCATTTT
TRBJ2-5,TRBV11-3,.,.,CASSTGSDLQETQYF,TGTGCCAGCAGCACGGGATCCGATCTGCAAGAGACCCAGTACTTC
TRBJ1-1,TRBV6-8,.,few,CASSKTGTWNTEAFF,TGTGCCAGCAGTAAAACCGGGACATGGAACACTGAAGCTTTCTTT
TRBJ1-1,TRBV6-8,.,.,CASRETHAINTEAFF,TGTGCCAGCAGGGAGACTCACGCTATAAACACTGAAGCTTTCTTT
TRBJ1-1,TRBV11-3,.,few,CASSSRVMGTEAFF,TGTGCCAGCAGTTCGAGGGTTATGGGCACTGAAGCTTTCTTT
TRBJ1-2,TRBV19,TRBD1,once,CASSRQGQGINDYGYTF,TGTGCCAGTAGTCGACAGGGACAGGGGATCAATGACTATGGCTACACCTTC
TRBJ1-4,TRBV29-1,.,few,CSATELTNEKLFF,TGCAGCGCGACGGAATTAACTAATGAAAAACTGTTTTTT
TRBJ1-2,TRBV19,.,.,CASTDGAAHGYTF,TGTGCCAGTACAGACGGCGCCGCGCATGGCTACACCTTC
TRBJ2-1,TRBV11-3,.,.,CASSLGGGVANEQFF,TGTGCCAGCAGCTTAGGGGGCGGGGTCGCCAATGAGCAGTTCTTC
TRBJ1-2,TRBV6-8,.,.,CASTWGTSGYTF,TGTGCCAGCACCTGGGGGACCTCGGGCTACACCTTC
TRBJ1-4,TRBV11-3,TRBD1,few,CASSAGTGFNEKLFF,TGTGCCAGCAGCGCGGGGACAGGGTTTAATGAAAAACTGTTTTTT
TRBJ2-3,TRBV6-8,.,.,CASSPRGGYEADTQYF,TGTGCCAGCAGTCCTAGGGGGGGGTATGAGGCAGATACGCAGTATTTT
TRBJ1-1,TRBV6-8,.,.,CASSSPGVREAFF,TGTGCCAGCAGCTCCCCGGGAGTTCGGGAAGCTTTCTTT
TRBJ2-5,TRBV11-3,TRBD2,.,CASSTSGILRETQYF,TGTGCCAGCAGCACTAGCGGGATCTTGAGGGAGACCCAGTACTTC
TRBJ1-1,TRBV11-3,.,.,CASSLVEEGRPNTEAFF,TGTGCCAGCAGCTTAGTTGAAGAGGGACGACCGAACACTGAAGCTTTCTTT
TRBJ1-5,TRBV10-2,.,.,CASRHESNQPQHF,TGCGCCAGCAGACACGAGAGCAATCAGCCCCAGCATTTT
TRBJ1-4,TRBV6-8,.,.,CASRVPGTGGEKLFF,TGTGCCAGCCGAGTTCCCGGGACTGGGGGTGAAAAACTGTTTTTT
TRBJ2-2,TRBV11-3,TRBD1,.,CASSLRTGMFTGELFF,TGTGCCAGCAGCTTGAGGACAGGGATGTTCACCGGGGAGCTGTTTTTT
TRBJ1-1,TRBV6-8,.,.,CASSSGQNTEAFF,TGTGCCAGCAGTTCCGGACAGAACACTGAAGCTTTCTTT
TRBJ2-3,TRBV29-1,.,once,CSVEGLVASGTDTQYF,TGCAGCGTTGAAGGACTTGTCGCGTCGGGCACAGATACGCAGTATTTT
TRBJ1-1,TRBV28,.,.,CASNLGAVMNTEAFF,TGTGCCAGCAACCTTGGGGCTGTAATGAACACTGAAGCTTTCTTT
TRBJ1-2,TRBV28,.,.,CASSRPSGGGPQSYGYTF,TGTGCCAGCAGTAGGCCCTCCGGCGGGGGGCCTCAGAGCTATGGCTACACCTTC
TRBJ1-6,TRBV11-3,.,once,CASRGTGRSHNSPLHF,TGTGCCAGCAGGGGAACAGGTAGGTCCCATAATTCACCCCTCCACTTT
TRBJ1-1,TRBV1,.,.,CASSPPGRTNTEAFF,TGCGCCAGCAGCCCCCCAGGGCGTACGAACACTGAAGCTTTCTTT
TRBJ2-2,TRBV12-5,.,.,CASGLTVSLAFSGELFF,TGTGCTAGTGGTTTGACCGTCTCACTAGCCTTTAGCGGGGAGCTGTTTTTT
TRBJ1-1,TRBV5-1,.,.,CASSWLGGSNTEAFF,TGCGCCAGCAGCTGGCTCGGGGGATCGAACACTGAAGCTTTCTTT
TRBJ1-6,TRBV6-8,.,.,CASSYRGKNSPLHF,TGTGCCAGCAGTTATAGGGGCAAAAATTCACCCCTCCACTTT
TRBJ2-7,TRBV15,TRBD2,.,CATSRPGGQRGGREQYF,TGTGCCACCAGCAGACCCGGTGGGCAGCGGGGGGGCCGCGAGCAGTACTTC
TRBJ1-1,TRBV5-1,.,.,CASRQTTQGSTEAFF,TGCGCCAGCAGACAAACGACCCAGGGTAGCACTGAAGCTTTCTTT
TRBJ2-7,TRBV30,TRBD1,.,CAWSVLTGGRYEQYF,TGTGCCTGGAGTGTACTTACAGGGGGCAGGTACGAGCAGTACTTC
TRBJ1-5,TRBV18,TRBD1,.,CASSPQGQGSGPQHF,TGTGCCAGCTCACCACAGGGACAGGGTTCTGGGCCCCAGCATTTT
TRBJ1-4,TRBV30,.,.,CALSKRGDRLFF,TGTGCACTCTCCAAAAGGGGAGACAGACTGTTTTTT
TRBJ1-1,TRBV28,.,once,CASSLGGGEAFF,TGTGCCAGCAGTCTGGGGGGGGGTGAAGCTTTCTTT
TRBJ1-2,TRBV11-3,TRBD1,.,CASRGGTGGNLNYGYTF,TGTGCCAGCCGTGGGGGGACAGGGGGCAATTTGAACTATGGCTACACCTTC